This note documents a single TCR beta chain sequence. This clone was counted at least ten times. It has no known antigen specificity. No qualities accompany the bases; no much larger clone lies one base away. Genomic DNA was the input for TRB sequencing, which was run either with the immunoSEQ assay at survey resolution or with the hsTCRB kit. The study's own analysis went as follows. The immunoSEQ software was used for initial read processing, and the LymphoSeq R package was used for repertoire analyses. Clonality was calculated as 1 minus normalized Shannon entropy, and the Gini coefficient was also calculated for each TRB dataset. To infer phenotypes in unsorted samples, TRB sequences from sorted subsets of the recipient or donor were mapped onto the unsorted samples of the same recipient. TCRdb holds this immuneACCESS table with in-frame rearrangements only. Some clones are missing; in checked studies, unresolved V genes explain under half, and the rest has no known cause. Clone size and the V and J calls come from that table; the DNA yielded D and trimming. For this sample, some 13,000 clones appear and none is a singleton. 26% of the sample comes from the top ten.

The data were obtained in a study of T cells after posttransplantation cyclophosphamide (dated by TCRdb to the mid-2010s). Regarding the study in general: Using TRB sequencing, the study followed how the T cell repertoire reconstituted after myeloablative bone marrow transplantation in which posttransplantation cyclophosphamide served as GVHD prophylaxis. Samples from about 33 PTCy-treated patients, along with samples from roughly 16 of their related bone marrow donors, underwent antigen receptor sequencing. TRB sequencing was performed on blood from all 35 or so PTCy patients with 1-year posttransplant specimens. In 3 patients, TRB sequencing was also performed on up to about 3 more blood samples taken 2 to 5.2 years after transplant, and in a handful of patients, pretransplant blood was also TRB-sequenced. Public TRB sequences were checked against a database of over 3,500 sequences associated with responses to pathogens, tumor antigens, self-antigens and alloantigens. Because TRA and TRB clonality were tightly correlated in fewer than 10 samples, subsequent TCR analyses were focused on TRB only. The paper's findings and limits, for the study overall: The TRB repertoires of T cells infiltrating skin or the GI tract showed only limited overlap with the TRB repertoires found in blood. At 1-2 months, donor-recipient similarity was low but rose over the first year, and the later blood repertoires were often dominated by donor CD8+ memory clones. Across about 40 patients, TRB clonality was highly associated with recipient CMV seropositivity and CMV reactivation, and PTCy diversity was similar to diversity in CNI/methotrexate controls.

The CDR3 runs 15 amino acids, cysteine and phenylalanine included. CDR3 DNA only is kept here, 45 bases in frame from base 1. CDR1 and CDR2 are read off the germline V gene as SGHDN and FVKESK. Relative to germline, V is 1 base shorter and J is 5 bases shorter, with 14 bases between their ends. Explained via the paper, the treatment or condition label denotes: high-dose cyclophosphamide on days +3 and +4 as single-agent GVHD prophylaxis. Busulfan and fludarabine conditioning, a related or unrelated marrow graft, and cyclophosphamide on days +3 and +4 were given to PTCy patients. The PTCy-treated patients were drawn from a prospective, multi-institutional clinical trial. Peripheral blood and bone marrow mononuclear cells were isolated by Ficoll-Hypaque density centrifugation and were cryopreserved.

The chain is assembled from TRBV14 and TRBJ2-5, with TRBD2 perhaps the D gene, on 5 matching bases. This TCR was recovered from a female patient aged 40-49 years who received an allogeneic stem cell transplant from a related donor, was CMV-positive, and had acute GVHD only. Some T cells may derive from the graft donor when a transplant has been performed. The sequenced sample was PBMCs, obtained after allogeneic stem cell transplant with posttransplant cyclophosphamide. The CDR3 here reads CASSQGGGLLETQYF. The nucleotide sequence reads TGTGCCAGCAGCCAAGGAGGAGGTCTGTTGGAGACCCAGTACTTC.